This T cell receptor beta chain came from a study of blood T cell repertoires in COVID-19. Study details: From T cells, B-cell-depleted T cells, or PBMCs came the material, which was cDNA or gDNA.

Trimming took off 6 bases at V and 1 base at J, with 7 bases between the two ends. The CDR3 has 13 amino acids. The V gene's germline CDR1 is SGDLS and CDR2 YYNGEE. TCRdb's copy holds only in-frame clones and misses some; the assay was immunoSEQ multiplex PCR. The sample holds 250,000 to 400,000 clones, approximately 88% seen once. The receptor's source is a woman in her thirties with COVID-19, enrolled during active disease. The chain carries TRBV9 and TRBJ2-2; the D is unclear. Sequencing input: peripheral blood. The DNA for the CDR3 is TGTGCCAGCAACCAGATGAACACCGGGGAGCTGTTTTTT. Its translation: CASNQMNTGELFF.